This TCR beta chain derives from a study of T-cell memory formation after mild COVID-19. The overall study: In these data, TCR clusters were largely donor specific.

The 5'RACE method, run with constant-segment primers, produced TCR alpha and TCR beta cDNA libraries (carrying sample barcodes and UMIs). TCRdb passed the 5' RACE reads through MiXCR, listing each CDR3 protein once. The sample holds roughly 620,000 distinct CDR3 sequences, 18% seen once. CDR3 size: 18 residues. The trim removed 0 bases at V and 3 bases at J, leaving 8 bases unmatched. Germline CDR1 is SQVTM and CDR2 is ANQGSEA. This sequence originates from an adult woman who had mild COVID-19 (a few samples of this study predate the infection). Cell type and time point are not known. The sample comprised PBMCs or a T cell subset sorted from them (not recorded which). The chain has TRBV29-1 and TRBJ2-1; 13 nucleotides align to TRBD2. The CDR3 loop reads CSVEDGLAGVGFYNEQFF. The CDR3 coding sequence is TGCAGCGTTGAAGACGGACTAGCGGGGGTTGGGTTCTACAATGAGCAGTTCTTC.